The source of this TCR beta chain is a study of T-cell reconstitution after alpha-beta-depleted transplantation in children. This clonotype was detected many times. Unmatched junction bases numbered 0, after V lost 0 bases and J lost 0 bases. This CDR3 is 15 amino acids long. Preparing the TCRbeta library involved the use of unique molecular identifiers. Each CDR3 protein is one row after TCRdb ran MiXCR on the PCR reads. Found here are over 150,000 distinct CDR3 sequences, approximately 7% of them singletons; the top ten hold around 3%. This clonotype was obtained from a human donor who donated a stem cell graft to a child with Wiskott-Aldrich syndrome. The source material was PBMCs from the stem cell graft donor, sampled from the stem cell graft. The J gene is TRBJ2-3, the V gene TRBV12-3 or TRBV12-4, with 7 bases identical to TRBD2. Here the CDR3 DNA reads TGTGCCAGCAGTTTAGCTAGCGGGAGCACAGATACGCAGTATTTT. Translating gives CASSLASGSTDTQYF.